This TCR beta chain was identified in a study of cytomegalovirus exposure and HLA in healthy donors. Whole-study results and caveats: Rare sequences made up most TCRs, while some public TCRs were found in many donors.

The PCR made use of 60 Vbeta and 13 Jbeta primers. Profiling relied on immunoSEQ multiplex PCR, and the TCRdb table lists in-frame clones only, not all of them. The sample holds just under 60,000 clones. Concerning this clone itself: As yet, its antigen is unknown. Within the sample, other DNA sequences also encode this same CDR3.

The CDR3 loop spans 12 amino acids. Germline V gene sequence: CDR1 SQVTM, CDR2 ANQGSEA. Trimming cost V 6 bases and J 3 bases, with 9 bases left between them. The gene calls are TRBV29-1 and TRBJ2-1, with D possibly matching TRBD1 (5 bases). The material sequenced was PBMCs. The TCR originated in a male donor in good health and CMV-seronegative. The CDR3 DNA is TGCAGCGTCTCCGACAGCTACAATGAGCAGTTCTTC. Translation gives CSVSDSYNEQFF.